The T cell receptor (beta chain) under discussion was sequenced for a study of blood T cell repertoires in COVID-19. Study-wide background: Researchers got acute and convalescent COVID-19 samples from the United States, Italy and Spain. T cells, B-cell-depleted T cells, or PBMCs provided the cDNA or gDNA that served as material.

This CDR3 is 16 amino acids long. J was trimmed by 8 bases and V by 3 bases; bases with no gene match: 9. CDR1 and CDR2 from the germline V gene are KGHDR and SFDVKD. Original handling: Amplification of reference gene primers provided the estimated nucleated cell counts. TCRdb's table, derived via immunoSEQ multiplex PCR, lists solely in-frame clones and lacks some. That table is the source of V, J and clone size, and D and trimming were worked out from the DNA. The table includes 140,000 or so clones, approximately 90% detected once. This sequence originates from a woman aged 45-65 years with acute or convalescent COVID-19. Sequencing was done on a sample of peripheral blood. The gene calls are TRBV24-1 and TRBJ2-1, with 10 positions matching TRBD2. CDR3 region: CATSDQASGRTDEQFF. In DNA, the CDR3 is TGTGCCACCAGTGATCAGGCTAGCGGGAGAACGGATGAGCAGTTCTTC.